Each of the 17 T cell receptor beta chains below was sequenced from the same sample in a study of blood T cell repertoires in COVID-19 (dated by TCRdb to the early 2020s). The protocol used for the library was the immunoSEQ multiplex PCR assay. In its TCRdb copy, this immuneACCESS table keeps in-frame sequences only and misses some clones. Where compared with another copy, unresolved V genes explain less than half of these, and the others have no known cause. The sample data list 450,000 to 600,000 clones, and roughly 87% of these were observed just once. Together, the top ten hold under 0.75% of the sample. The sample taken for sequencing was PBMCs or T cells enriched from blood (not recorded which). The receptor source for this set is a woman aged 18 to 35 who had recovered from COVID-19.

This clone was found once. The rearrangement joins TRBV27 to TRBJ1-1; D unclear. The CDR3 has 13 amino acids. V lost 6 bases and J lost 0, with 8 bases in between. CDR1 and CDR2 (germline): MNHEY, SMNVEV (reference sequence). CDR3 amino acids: CASSLIMNTEAFF. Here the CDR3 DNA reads TGTGCCAGCAGCCTAATAATGAACACTGAAGCTTTCTTT.

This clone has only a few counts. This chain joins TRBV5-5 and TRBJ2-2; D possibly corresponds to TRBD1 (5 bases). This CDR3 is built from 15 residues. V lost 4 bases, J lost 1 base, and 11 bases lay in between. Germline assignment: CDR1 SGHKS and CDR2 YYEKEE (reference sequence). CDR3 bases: TGTGCCAGCAGCCCAGGGATAAGGAACACCGGGGAGCTGTTTTTT. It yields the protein CASSPGIRNTGELFF.

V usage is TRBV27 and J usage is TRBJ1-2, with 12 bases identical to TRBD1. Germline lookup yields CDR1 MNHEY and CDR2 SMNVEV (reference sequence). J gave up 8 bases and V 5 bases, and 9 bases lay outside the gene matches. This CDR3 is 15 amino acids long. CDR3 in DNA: TGTGCCAGCAGTACCCTAGGGACAGGGGGCCAAGGCTACACCTTC. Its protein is CASSTLGTGGQGYTF.

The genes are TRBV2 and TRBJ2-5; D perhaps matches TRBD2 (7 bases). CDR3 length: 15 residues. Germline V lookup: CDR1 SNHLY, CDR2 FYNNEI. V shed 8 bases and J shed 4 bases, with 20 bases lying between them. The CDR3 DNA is TGTGCCAGCCTATGGAGGGGGGGAGGTACAGAGACCCAGTACTTC. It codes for CASLWRGGGTETQYF.

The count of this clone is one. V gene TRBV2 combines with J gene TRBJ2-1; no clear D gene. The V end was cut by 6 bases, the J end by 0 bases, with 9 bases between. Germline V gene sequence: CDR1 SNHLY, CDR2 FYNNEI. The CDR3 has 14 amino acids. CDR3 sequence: CASRIASSYNEQFF. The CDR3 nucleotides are TGTGCCAGCAGAATTGCGAGCTCCTACAATGAGCAGTTCTTC.

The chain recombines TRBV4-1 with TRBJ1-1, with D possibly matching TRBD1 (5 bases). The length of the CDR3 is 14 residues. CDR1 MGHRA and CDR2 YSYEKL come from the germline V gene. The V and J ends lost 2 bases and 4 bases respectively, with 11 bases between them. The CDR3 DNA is TGCGCCAGCAGCCAACCTGACGGGGGCACTGAAGCTTTCTTT. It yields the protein CASSQPDGGTEAFF.

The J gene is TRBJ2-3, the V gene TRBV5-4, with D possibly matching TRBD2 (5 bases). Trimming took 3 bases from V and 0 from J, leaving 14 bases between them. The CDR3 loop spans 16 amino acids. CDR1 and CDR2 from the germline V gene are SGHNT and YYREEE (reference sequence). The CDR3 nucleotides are TGTGCCAGCAGCTGGGAAGCGGCAGCTAGCACAGATACGCAGTATTTT. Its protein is CASSWEAAASTDTQYF.

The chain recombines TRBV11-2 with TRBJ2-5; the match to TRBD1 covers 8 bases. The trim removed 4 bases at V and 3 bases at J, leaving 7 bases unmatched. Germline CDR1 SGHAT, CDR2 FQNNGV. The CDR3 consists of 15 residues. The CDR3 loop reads CASSSLGQVEETQYF. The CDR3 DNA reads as TGTGCCAGCAGCTCCCTGGGACAGGTAGAAGAGACCCAGTACTTC.

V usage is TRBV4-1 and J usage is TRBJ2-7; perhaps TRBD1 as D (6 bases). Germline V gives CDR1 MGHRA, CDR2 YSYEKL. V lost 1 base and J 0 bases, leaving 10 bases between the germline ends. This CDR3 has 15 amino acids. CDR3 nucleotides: TGCGCCAGCAGCCAAGTCGTGGGGGCCTCCTACGAGCAGTACTTC. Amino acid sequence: CASSQVVGASYEQYF.

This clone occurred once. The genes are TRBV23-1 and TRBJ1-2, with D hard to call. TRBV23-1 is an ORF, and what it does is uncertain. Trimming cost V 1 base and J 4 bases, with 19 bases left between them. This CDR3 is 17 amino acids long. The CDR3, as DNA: TGCGCCAGCAGTCAATTAAGCGTCCGGAAAGCCTCCTATGGCTACACCTTC. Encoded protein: CASSQLSVRKASYGYTF.

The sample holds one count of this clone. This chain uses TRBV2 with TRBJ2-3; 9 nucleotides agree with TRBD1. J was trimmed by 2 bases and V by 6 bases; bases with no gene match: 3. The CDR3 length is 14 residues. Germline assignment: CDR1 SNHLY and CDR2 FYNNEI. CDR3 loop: CASRRDRDTDTQYF. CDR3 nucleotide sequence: TGTGCCAGCAGAAGGGACAGGGACACAGATACGCAGTATTTT.

For the CDR3, the DNA is TGTGCCAGCAGCTTTGGGGCGAACACTGAAGCTTTCTTT. It translates to CASSFGANTEAFF. The chain links TRBV7-3 to TRBJ1-1; tentatively, D is TRBD1 (5 bases). The V and J ends lost 3 bases and 1 base respectively, with 6 bases between them. Germline lookup yields CDR1 SGHTA and CDR2 FQGTGA. This CDR3 contains 13 residues.

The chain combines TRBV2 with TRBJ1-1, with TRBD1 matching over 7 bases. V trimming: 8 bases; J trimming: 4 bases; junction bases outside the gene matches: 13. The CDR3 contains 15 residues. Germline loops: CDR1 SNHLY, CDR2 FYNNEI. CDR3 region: CASDPQPSGGTEAFF. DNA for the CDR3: TGTGCCAGCGATCCCCAACCCTCAGGGGGCACTGAAGCTTTCTTT. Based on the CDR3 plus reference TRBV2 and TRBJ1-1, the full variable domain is EPEVTQTPSHQVTQMGQEVILRCVPISNHLYFYWYRQILGQKVEFLVSFYNNEISEKSEIFDDQFSVERPDGSNFTLKIRSTKLEDSAMYFCASDPQPSGGTEAFFGQGTRLTVV.

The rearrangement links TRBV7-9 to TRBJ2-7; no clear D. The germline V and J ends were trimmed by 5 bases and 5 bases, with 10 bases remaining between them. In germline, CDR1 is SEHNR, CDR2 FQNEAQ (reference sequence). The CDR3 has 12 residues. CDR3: CASSLISDEQYF. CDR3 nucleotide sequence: TGTGCCAGCAGCCTTATTTCGGACGAGCAGTACTTC.

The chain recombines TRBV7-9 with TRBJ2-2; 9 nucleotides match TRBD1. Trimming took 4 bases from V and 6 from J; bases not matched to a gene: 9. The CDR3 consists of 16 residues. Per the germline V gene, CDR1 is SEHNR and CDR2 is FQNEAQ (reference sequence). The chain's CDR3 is CASSSLGQGKAGELFF. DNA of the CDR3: TGTGCCAGCAGCTCCCTCGGACAGGGGAAGGCCGGGGAGCTGTTTTTT. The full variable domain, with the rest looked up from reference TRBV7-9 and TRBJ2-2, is DTGVSQNPRHKITKRGQNVTFRCDPISEHNRLYWYRQTLGQGPEFLTYFQNEAQLEKSRLLSDRFSAERPKGSFSTLEIQRTEQGDSAMYLCASSSLGQGKAGELFFGEGSRLTVL.

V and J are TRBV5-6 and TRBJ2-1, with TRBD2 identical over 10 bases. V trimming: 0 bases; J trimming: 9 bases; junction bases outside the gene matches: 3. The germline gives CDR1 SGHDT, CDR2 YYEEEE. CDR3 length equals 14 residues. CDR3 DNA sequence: TGTGCCAGCAGCTTGGCACTAGCGGGGATTGAGCAGTTCTTC. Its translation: CASSLALAGIEQFF.

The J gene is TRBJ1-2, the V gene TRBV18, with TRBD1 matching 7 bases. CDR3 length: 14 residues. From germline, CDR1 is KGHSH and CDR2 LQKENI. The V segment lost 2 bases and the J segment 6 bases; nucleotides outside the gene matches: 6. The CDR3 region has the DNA TGTGCCAGCTCACCAGGGACAGAGGGGGATGGCTACACCTTC. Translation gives CASSPGTEGDGYTF.